One sample yielded the 17 T cell receptor beta chains listed below, sequenced in a study of somatic mutations in cytotoxic T cells in rheumatoid arthritis. Sequencing used immunoSEQ multiplex PCR; TCRdb keeps in-frame clones, though not all of them. The data hold 11,000 or so clones, with roughly 72% observed a single time. The material sequenced was CD8+ T cells sorted from blood. The receptors derive from a man aged 65-85 years in good health.

The chain recombines TRBV7-9 with TRBJ2-6; no firm D call. This CDR3 spans 15 amino acids. V was clipped by 1 base and J by 0 bases, with 4 bases between them. CDR1 and CDR2 (germline): SEHNR, FQNEAQ (reference sequence). CDR3 amino acids: CASSLGLSGANVLTF. In DNA form, the CDR3 reads TGTGCCAGCAGCTTAGGTCTCTCTGGGGCCAACGTCCTGACTTTC.

The chain uses TRBV29-1 and TRBJ2-1; TRBD2 matches 7 bases. The ends lost 2 bases at V and 10 bases at J; junction bases unmatched: 17. Germline-derived CDR1 and CDR2 are SQVTM and ANQGSEA. The CDR3 totals 16 residues. This CDR3 reads CSVESQAGVVNREQFF. The CDR3 bases are TGCAGCGTTGAATCCCAGGCGGGGGTGGTCAATCGGGAGCAGTTCTTC.

The V and J genes are TRBV9 and TRBJ2-1, with no clear D. V was shortened by 3 bases and J by 0 bases, with 4 bases between the two germline ends. This CDR3 region has 13 residues. The germline gives CDR1 SGDLS, CDR2 YYNGEE. The CDR3 reads CASSAGSYNEQFF. CDR3 sequence (DNA): TGTGCCAGCAGCGCAGGCTCCTACAATGAGCAGTTCTTC.

This clone was seen only a few times. The chain recombines TRBV11-3 with TRBJ2-3, with TRBD1 matching 7 bases. V gave up 5 bases and J gave up 1 base; unmatched junction bases: 6. The CDR3 is 15 amino acids. The germline CDR1 and CDR2 sequences are SGHNT and YENEEA. The CDR3 DNA reads TGTGCCAGCAGCGACCGACAGGGAGGCACAGATACGCAGTATTTT. Translating gives CASSDRQGGTDTQYF.

The chain carries TRBV27 and TRBJ2-1, with unresolved D. CDR1 is MNHEY and CDR2 is SMNVEV in the germline V gene (reference sequence). The V gene lost 8 bases and the J gene lost 0 bases, with 11 bases spanning the gap. This CDR3 spans 14 amino acids. The CDR3 sequence is CASRRLSSYNEQFF. CDR3 nucleotide sequence: TGTGCCAGCCGTAGACTTAGCTCCTACAATGAGCAGTTCTTC.

This clone occurred a few times. This sequence joins TRBV11-1 and TRBJ1-1; 10 nucleotides match TRBD1. The junction had 6 bases not matched to a gene; V was cut back by 1 base and J by 7 bases. This CDR3 contains 15 residues. CDR1 is SGHAT and CDR2 is FQDESV in the germline V gene (reference sequence). DNA of the CDR3: TGTGCCAGCAGCTTAGTGGGACAGGGGAAGGATGAAGCTTTCTTT. The encoded protein is CASSLVGQGKDEAFF.

The chain is built from TRBV25-1 and TRBJ2-7, with D tentatively TRBD1 (6 bases). Germline values: CDR1 MGHDK, CDR2 SYGVNS. V lost 7 bases to trimming and J lost 4 bases, with 8 bases between them. The CDR3 runs to 11 residues. Here the CDR3 DNA reads TGTGCCAGCACGGACAGTTACGAGCAGTACTTC. Its translation: CASTDSYEQYF.

Comment on this clone: Germline is not matched at one junction end, which may reflect a read error. The gene calls are TRBV6-5 and TRBJ2-7; D unclear. There are 13 residues in the CDR3. Germline-derived CDR1 and CDR2 are MNHEY and SVGAGI. CDR3 amino acids: CAGSYSNSYEQYF. CDR3 nucleotides: TGTGCCGGCAGTTACTCGAACAGCTACGAGCAGTACTTC.

This clone was seen a handful of times. J is TRBJ1-4 and V is TRBV7-6; tentatively, D is TRBD1 (5 bases). The CDR3 is 15 residues long. The V and J ends lost 4 bases and 12 bases respectively, with 21 bases between them. Germline V gives CDR1 SGHVS, CDR2 FNYEAQ. The CDR3 reads CASSSPSGISSELFF. The CDR3 DNA reads as TGTGCCAGCAGCTCCCCATCAGGGATCTCCAGTGAACTGTTTTTT.

The rearrangement joins TRBV27 to TRBJ1-3; D ambiguous. The length of the CDR3 is 13 residues. V was cut by 3 bases and J by 1 base, with 4 bases left in between. Germline V gene data show CDR1 as MNHEY and CDR2 as SMNVEV (reference sequence). The CDR3 nucleotides read TGTGCCAGCAGTTTCAATTCTGGAAACACCATATATTTT. This codes for CASSFNSGNTIYF.

The rearrangement uses TRBV28 and TRBJ2-1; 10 bases align to TRBD2. CDR3 length: 15 amino acids. Germline CDR1 and CDR2: MDHEN and SYDVKM. V lost 3 bases to trimming and J lost 7 bases; unmatched junction nucleotides: 6. The CDR3 DNA is TGTGCCAGCAGTTTCTCTAGCGGGGGAGGGAATGAGCAGTTCTTC. This translates into CASSFSSGGGNEQFF.

The V gene is TRBV7-2, the J gene TRBJ2-1; 7 nucleotides agree with TRBD2. Germline CDR1 and CDR2: SGHTA and FQGNSA. V shed 2 bases and J 2 bases; nucleotides not matched to a gene: 6. The CDR3 runs to 16 residues. The CDR3 spells CASSLIPSGAYNEQFF. In nucleotides, the CDR3 is TGTGCCAGCAGCTTAATACCTAGCGGAGCCTACAATGAGCAGTTCTTC.

This chain joins TRBV28 and TRBJ1-2; no clear D gene. The CDR3 totals 11 residues. Per germline, CDR1 MDHEN and CDR2 SYDVKM. Trimming removed 7 bases from V and 4 bases from J, with 7 bases in between. The DNA for the CDR3 is TGTGCCAGCAATAATCCCTATGGCTACACCTTC. Translated: CASNNPYGYTF.

The rearrangement joins TRBV27 to TRBJ2-7; 9 bases align to TRBD1. CDR1 and CDR2 (germline): MNHEY, SMNVEV (reference sequence). Unmatched junction bases numbered 8, after V lost 5 bases and J lost 6 bases. CDR3 size: 14 residues. CDR3 sequence reads: CASSPGQGMGEQYF. CDR3 DNA sequence: TGTGCCAGCAGTCCGGGACAGGGAATGGGCGAGCAGTACTTC.

The gene calls are TRBV7-9 and TRBJ2-7, with 9 bases that match TRBD2. Germline V gene sequence: CDR1 SEHNR, CDR2 FQNEAQ (reference sequence). The CDR3 is made up of 15 amino acids. Trimming removed 4 bases from V and 4 bases from J; junction bases left unmatched: 8. The CDR3 region is CASSSLVTSGYEQYF. CDR3 DNA sequence: TGTGCCAGCAGCTCCCTCGTGACTAGCGGATACGAGCAGTACTTC.

This clone was counted a single time. The chain has TRBV5-1 and TRBJ1-3; D gene unclear. The germline V gene has CDR1 SGHRS and CDR2 YFSETQ. The CDR3 is 15 amino acids. Trimming removed 3 bases from V and 0 bases from J, with 10 bases in between. The DNA of the CDR3 is TGCGCCAGCAGCTCCAGTGATTACTCTGGAAACACCATATATTTT. It yields the protein CASSSSDYSGNTIYF.

V gene TRBV5-4 combines with J gene TRBJ1-2; tentative D call: TRBD1 (5 bases). The ends were cut back, 3 bases at V and 8 bases at J, with 17 bases in the middle. The CDR3 extends over 14 amino acids. The germline CDR1 and CDR2 sequences are SGHNT and YYREEE (reference sequence). CDR3 coding DNA: TGTGCCAGCAGCTGGGGCGGGCTCTTTCGAGGCTACACCTTC. Amino acid sequence: CASSWGGLFRGYTF.